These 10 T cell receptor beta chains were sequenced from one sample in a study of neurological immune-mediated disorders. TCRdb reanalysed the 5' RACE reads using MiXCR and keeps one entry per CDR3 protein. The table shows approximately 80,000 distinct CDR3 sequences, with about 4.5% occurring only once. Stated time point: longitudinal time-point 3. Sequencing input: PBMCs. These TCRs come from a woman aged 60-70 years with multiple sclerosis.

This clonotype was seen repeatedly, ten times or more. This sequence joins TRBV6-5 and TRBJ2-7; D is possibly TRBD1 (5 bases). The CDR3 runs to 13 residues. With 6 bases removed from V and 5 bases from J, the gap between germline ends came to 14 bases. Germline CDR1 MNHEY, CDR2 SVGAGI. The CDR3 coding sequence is TGTGCCAGCAGGACCCCAGGGTCGCACGAGCAGTACTTC. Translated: CASRTPGSHEQYF.

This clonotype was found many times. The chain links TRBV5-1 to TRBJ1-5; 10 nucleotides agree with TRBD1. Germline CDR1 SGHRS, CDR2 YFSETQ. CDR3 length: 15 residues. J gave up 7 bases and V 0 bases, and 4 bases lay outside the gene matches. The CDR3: CASSLATGGGQPQHF. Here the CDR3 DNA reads TGCGCCAGCAGCTTGGCGACAGGGGGCGGGCAGCCCCAGCATTTT.

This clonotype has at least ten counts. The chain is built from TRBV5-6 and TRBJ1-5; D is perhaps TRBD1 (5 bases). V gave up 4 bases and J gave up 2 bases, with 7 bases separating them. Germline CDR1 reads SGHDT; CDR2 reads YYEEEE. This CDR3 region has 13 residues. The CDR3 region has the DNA TGTGCCAGCAGCCCACAGGGCAATCAGCCCCAGCATTTT. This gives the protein CASSPQGNQPQHF. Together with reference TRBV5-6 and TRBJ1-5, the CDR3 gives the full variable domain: DAGVTQSPTHLIKTRGQQVTLRCSPKSGHDTVSWYQQALGQGPQFIFQYYEEEERQRGNFPDRFSGHQFPNYSSELNVNALLLGDSALYLCASSPQGNQPQHFGDGTRLSIL.

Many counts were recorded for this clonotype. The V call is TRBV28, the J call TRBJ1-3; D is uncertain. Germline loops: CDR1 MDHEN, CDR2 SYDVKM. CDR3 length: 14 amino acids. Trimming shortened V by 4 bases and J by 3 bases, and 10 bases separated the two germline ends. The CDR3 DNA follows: TGTGCCAGCAGTTCCGATTCCGGTGGAAACACCATATATTTT. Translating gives CASSSDSGGNTIYF.

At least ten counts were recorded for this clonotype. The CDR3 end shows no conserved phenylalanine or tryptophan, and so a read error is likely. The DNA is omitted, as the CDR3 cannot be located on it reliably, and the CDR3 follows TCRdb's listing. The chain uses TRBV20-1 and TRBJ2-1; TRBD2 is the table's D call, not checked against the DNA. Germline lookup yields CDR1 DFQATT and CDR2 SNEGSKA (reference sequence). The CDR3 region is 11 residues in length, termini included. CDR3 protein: CSARAGTSGTL.

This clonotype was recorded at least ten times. The CDR3 here is CASSQAGGGQPQHF. The CDR3 coding sequence is TGTGCCAGCAGCCAAGCAGGGGGCGGGCAGCCCCAGCATTTT. The chain has TRBV3-1 and TRBJ1-5; 8 bases are shared with TRBD1. CDR3 length equals 14 residues. Germline trimming cut 1 base from V and 7 bases from J; bases unmatched to any gene: 3. Germline CDR1 and CDR2: LGHDT and YNNKEL (reference sequence).

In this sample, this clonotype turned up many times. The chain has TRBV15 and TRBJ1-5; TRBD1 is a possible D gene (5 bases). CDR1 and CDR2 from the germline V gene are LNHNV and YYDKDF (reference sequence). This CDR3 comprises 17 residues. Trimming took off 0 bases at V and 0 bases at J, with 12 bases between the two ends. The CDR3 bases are TGTGCCACCAGCAGAGATAGGGGCGATACTAGCAATCAGCCCCAGCATTTT. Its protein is CATSRDRGDTSNQPQHF.

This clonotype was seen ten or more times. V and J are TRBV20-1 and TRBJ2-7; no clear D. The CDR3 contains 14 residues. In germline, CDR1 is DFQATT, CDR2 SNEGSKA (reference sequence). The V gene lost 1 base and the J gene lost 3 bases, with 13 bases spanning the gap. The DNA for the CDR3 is TGCAGTGCTAGAGGACGGGTATTTGGCTACGAGCAGTACTTC. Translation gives CSARGRVFGYEQYF.

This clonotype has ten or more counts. The CDR3 DNA is TGTGCCAGCAGCTTAGAGGGCCCCCAGGGGAGCAATCAGCCCCAGCATTTT. This gives the protein CASSLEGPQGSNQPQHF. The chain couples TRBV7-2 to TRBJ1-5; tentative D call: TRBD1 (6 bases). The CDR3 is made up of 17 amino acids. The V gene's germline CDR1 is SGHTA and CDR2 FQGNSA. Trimming cost V 1 base and J 1 base, with 14 bases left between them.

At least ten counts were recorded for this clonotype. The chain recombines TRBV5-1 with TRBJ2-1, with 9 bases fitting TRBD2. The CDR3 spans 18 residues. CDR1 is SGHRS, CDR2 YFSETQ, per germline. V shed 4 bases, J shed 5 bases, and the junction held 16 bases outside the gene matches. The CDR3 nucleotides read TGCGCCAGCAGCCTCACCCCTCCGGGGCGGGGGGGGAACAATGAGCAGTTCTTC. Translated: CASSLTPPGRGGNNEQFF.